A selection of T cell receptor beta chains follows, all from one sample in a study of PD-L1 blockade in urothelial cancer. Data came from immunoSEQ multiplex PCR; TCRdb stores just in-frame clones and leaves some out. Of around 50,000 clones listed, roughly 80% are singletons. This sample comprised PBMCs, obtained around atezolizumab (anti-PD-L1) treatment. The receptors shown here come from a man aged 50 to 60 with urothelial cancer. CDR3s include the opening cysteine and the closing phenylalanine or tryptophan. A D gene is named only where the DNA matches it firmly. Only some rows state a clone size, as once, few, many or a class for expanded clones.

v_call	clone_size	d_call	j_call	cdr3_nt	cdr3_aa
TRBV4-1	-	TRBD1	TRBJ1-6	TGCGCCAGCAGCCAAGAAGGGGGCATCAATTCACCCCTCCACTTT	CASSQEGGINSPLHF
TRBV19	-	-	TRBJ2-6	TGTGCCAGTAGCGCTACGGGGGCCAACGTCCTGACTTTC	CASSATGANVLTF
TRBV6-4	-	TRBD1	TRBJ2-7	TGTGCCAGCAGTGCGGGCGCCGGGACAGGGGCCAACGAGCAGTACTTC	CASSAGAGTGANEQYF
TRBV11-1	-	-	TRBJ2-4	TGTGCCAGCAGCTTAGGAGAACTAGCCAAAAACATTCAGTACTTC	CASSLGELAKNIQYF
TRBV10-3	-	-	TRBJ2-1	TGTGCCATCGCGGCTAGCGAGTACAATGAGCAGTTCTTC	CAIAASEYNEQFF
TRBV7-3	-	-	TRBJ2-4	TGTGCCAGCAGCCCGCGGCTAGCCAAAAACATTCAGTACTTC	CASSPRLAKNIQYF
TRBV7-3	-	-	TRBJ2-6	TGTGCCAGCAGCTTCAGGGTCTCTGGGGCCAACGTCCTGACTTTC	CASSFRVSGANVLTF
TRBV29-1	-	-	TRBJ1-5	TGCAGCGTTGTAATCAGCAATCAGCCCCAGCATTTT	CSVVISNQPQHF
TRBV9	-	TRBD2	TRBJ2-7	TGTGCCAGCAGCGTAGCACTAGCGGGGGGACGGAACGAGCAGTACTTC	CASSVALAGGRNEQYF
TRBV4-2	-	-	TRBJ2-1	TGTGCCAGCAGCCAAGAGTCATACAATGAGCAGTTCTTC	CASSQESYNEQFF
TRBV29-1	-	-	TRBJ1-1	TGCAGCGCTGGGACACGGAAAAGTGCTAACACTGAAGCTTTCTTT	CSAGTRKSANTEAFF
TRBV19	-	-	TRBJ2-7	TGTGCCTCTGGGTTCGGGTCAGCCTACGAGCAGTACTTC	CASGFGSAYEQYF
TRBV19	-	-	TRBJ1-4	TGTGCCAGTAGCCAACAGGGATCTAATGAAAAACTGTTTTTT	CASSQQGSNEKLFF
TRBV7-9	-	-	TRBJ1-5	TGTGCCAGCAGCAAAGGGGGGGGCAGACAGGGCAATCAGCCCCAGCATTTT	CASSKGGGRQGNQPQHF
TRBV7-9	-	TRBD1	TRBJ2-3	TGTGCCATAGGGACAGGGTCGACAGATACGCAGTATTTT	CAIGTGSTDTQYF
TRBV7-8	-	-	TRBJ2-5	TGTGCCAGCAGCTTACGAGCGGGTGCTCAAGAGACCCAGTACTTC	CASSLRAGAQETQYF
TRBV7-8	-	-	TRBJ2-7	TGTGCCAGCAGCCATCGAAACGGTAACGAGCAGTACTTC	CASSHRNGNEQYF
TRBV5-4	-	TRBD1	TRBJ1-6	TGTGCCAGCAGCGAGGGACAGGGGGCTACGGGGTCACCCCTCCACTTT	CASSEGQGATGSPLHF
TRBV29-1	few	TRBD1	TRBJ1-6	TGCAGCTTCCGGACAGGGGATAATTCACCCCTCCACTTT	CSFRTGDNSPLHF
TRBV5-4	-	-	TRBJ1-5	TGTGCCAGCACCCGGGCAGGGTCTCGTCAGCCCCAGCATTTT	CASTRAGSRQPQHF
TRBV30	few	TRBD1	TRBJ1-2	TGTGCCTGGAGTGTACGACTATTAAGACAGGGGGTCGGGTATGGCTACACCTTC	CAWSVRLLRQGVGYGYTF
TRBV10-3	-	TRBD1	TRBJ1-1	TGTGCCATCAGTCCGGGACAGACGAACACTGAAGCTTTCTTT	CAISPGQTNTEAFF
TRBV25-1	-	-	TRBJ2-4	TGTGCCACCCAATCCAAAAACATTCAGTACTTC	CATQSKNIQYF
TRBV18	-	-	TRBJ1-1	TGTGCCAGCTCAACTGTCGCTAGGAACACTGAAGCTTTCTTT	CASSTVARNTEAFF
TRBV5-1	-	-	TRBJ2-3	TGCGCCAGCAGCTTGGCGGGCGGGTCGTCCCGCACAGATACGCAGTATTTT	CASSLAGGSSRTDTQYF
TRBV7-9	-	-	TRBJ1-1	TGTGCCAGCAGCCTCGACATGAACACTGAAGCTTTCTTT	CASSLDMNTEAFF
TRBV9	-	-	TRBJ2-3	TGTGCCAGCAGCGTAGGGGGGGGCCCCATGCATCCGCAGTATTTT	CASSVGGGPMHPQYF
TRBV29-1	-	TRBD2	TRBJ2-1	TGCAGCGTTGGGACTAGCGGGGGGTTTGCCTACAATGAGCAGTTCTTC	CSVGTSGGFAYNEQFF
TRBV19	-	TRBD2	TRBJ2-1	TGTGCCAGTAATAGCGGGACTACTTACAATGAGCAGTTCTTC	CASNSGTTYNEQFF
TRBV11-1	-	-	TRBJ2-3	TGTGCCAGCAGCTTAGGAGTGGATACGCAGTATTTT	CASSLGVDTQYF
TRBV10-2	-	-	TRBJ2-1	TGCGCCAGCAGGCACCGGGACACATACAATGAGCAGTTCTTC	CASRHRDTYNEQFF
TRBV19	-	TRBD1	TRBJ2-5	TGTGCCAGTAGTGCAGGGACAGGGGCTACGACCCAGTACTTC	CASSAGTGATTQYF
TRBV7-9	-	-	TRBJ2-3	TGTGCCAGCCGAACAGGGTCAGATACGCAGTATTTT	CASRTGSDTQYF
TRBV5-6	-	TRBD2	TRBJ2-7	TGTGCCAGCAGCTCCCCGGGACTAGCGGGTTCCAGCACCTCCTACGAGCAGTACTTC	CASSSPGLAGSSTSYEQYF
TRBV6-6	-	TRBD1	TRBJ1-2	TGTGCCAGCAGACTCCGACAGGGCCGGGGCTACACCTTC	CASRLRQGRGYTF
TRBV6-6	-	TRBD2	TRBJ2-7	TGTGCCAGCAGCGACCCCGGGCTAGCGGACTCCTACGAGCAGTACTTC	CASSDPGLADSYEQYF
TRBV5-6	-	TRBD2	TRBJ2-3	TGTGCCAGCAATTACTGGGGCAGGGCGGGGGAAGATACGCAGTATTTT	CASNYWGRAGEDTQYF
TRBV14	-	-	TRBJ2-3	TGTGCCAGCAGCCGAGGAGCAGTAGATACGCAGTATTTT	CASSRGAVDTQYF
TRBV5-1	-	-	TRBJ2-2	TGCGCCAGCAGCTTAGGCGGTCTTCTTGCCGGGGAGCTGTTTTTT	CASSLGGLLAGELFF
TRBV28	-	TRBD1	TRBJ1-5	TGTGCCAGCAGTTACGGGACAGGGGTTCAGCCCCAGCATTTT	CASSYGTGVQPQHF
TRBV19	-	TRBD1	TRBJ1-1	TGTGCCAGTAGTAGGGGACAGCTTAACACTGAAGCTTTCTTT	CASSRGQLNTEAFF
TRBV19	-	TRBD1	TRBJ2-5	TGTGCCAGTAGTATCATCGGGACAGGGAAAGAGACCCAGTACTTC	CASSIIGTGKETQYF
TRBV19	-	TRBD1	TRBJ2-2	TGTGCCAGTAGTATTGCAGGGGGCTACACCGGGGAGCTGTTTTTT	CASSIAGGYTGELFF
TRBV5-1	-	TRBD1	TRBJ2-6	TGCGCCAGCAGGGGACAGGTGTCCCGCTCTGGGGCCAACGTCCTGACTTTC	CASRGQVSRSGANVLTF
TRBV5-5	-	TRBD2	TRBJ2-4	TGTGCCAGCAGCTTGTCGGCTAGCGGGGGCCCCGCCAAAAACATTCAGTACTTC	CASSLSASGGPAKNIQYF
TRBV30	-	-	TRBJ2-7	TGTGCCTGGAGTGTAGCGACCGAGCAGTACTTC	CAWSVATEQYF